Listed below are T cell receptor beta chains from one sample, sequenced in a study of blood T cell repertoires in COVID-19. Clones were read by immunoSEQ multiplex PCR, and TCRdb kept only the in-frame ones, dropping some. The sample shows 300,000 to 400,000 clones, roughly 85% of them seen only once. Sequenced input: PBMCs or T cells enriched from blood (not recorded which). These receptors were taken from a woman in her 40s with acute COVID-19. The CDR3 runs from the conserved cysteine through the conserved F or W. The order of the fields is J gene, clone size, D gene, CDR3 length, V gene, CDR3 DNA, CDR3 protein. A D gene is named only where the DNA matches it firmly. Size is omitted from some rows. Given values are once, few, many or a class for expanded clones.

TRBJ1-5,-,-,11,TRBV20-1,TGCAGTGCTGTGACTGAGGGGCCCCAGCATTTT,CSAVTEGPQHF
TRBJ2-1,-,-,13,TRBV19,TGTGCCAGTAGTATAGGACTAGAACTGGAGCAGTTCTTC,CASSIGLELEQFF
TRBJ1-5,-,-,12,TRBV5-8,TGTGCCAGCAGCCTACCATCTGAGCCCCAGCATTTT,CASSLPSEPQHF
TRBJ1-3,-,-,16,TRBV4-1,TGCGCCAGCAGCCAAGAGGCAGGCTACTGGGGAAACACCATATATTTT,CASSQEAGYWGNTIYF
TRBJ2-1,-,-,15,TRBV2,TGTGCGAGTAGCGGCCGCCCGGGGCTATTAAATGAGCAGTTCTTC,CASSGRPGLLNEQFF
TRBJ2-2,-,-,15,TRBV6-5,TGTGCCAGCAGTTACTCTTTTACGAACACCGGGGAGCTGTTTTTT,CASSYSFTNTGELFF
TRBJ2-7,-,TRBD1,15,TRBV28,TGTGCCAGCATTAAATTTGGACAGGAGGTCTACGAGCAGTACTTC,CASIKFGQEVYEQYF
TRBJ2-1,-,-,16,TRBV7-9,TGTGCCAGCAGCTGGGGCGGTGGTTCCTCCTACAATGAGCAGTTCTTC,CASSWGGGSSYNEQFF
TRBJ2-3,-,-,15,TRBV7-9,TGTGCCAGCAGACCCAGGGGTTCTTTCACAGATACGCAGTATTTT,CASRPRGSFTDTQYF
TRBJ1-4,-,TRBD1,14,TRBV2,TGTGCCAGCAGAATGAGACAGGGTAATGAAAAACTGTTTTTT,CASRMRQGNEKLFF
TRBJ1-2,-,TRBD1,14,TRBV5-5,TGTGCCAGCAGCTTGGTGACAGGGTCTAATGGCTACACCTTC,CASSLVTGSNGYTF
TRBJ2-4,-,-,16,TRBV5-1,TGCGCCAGCAGCTTGGTTGGGGACATAGCCAAAAACATTCAGTACTTC,CASSLVGDIAKNIQYF
TRBJ2-3,-,-,15,TRBV27,TGTGCCAGCAGTTTATTGAGGCAGAACACAGATACGCAGTATTTT,CASSLLRQNTDTQYF
TRBJ1-4,-,-,13,TRBV28,TGTGCCAGCAGTTTAAACAACGTTGAAAAACTGTTTTTT,CASSLNNVEKLFF
TRBJ2-3,-,-,16,TRBV28,TGTGCCAGCAGTTTATTGACTAGTCTTGCACTAAATACGCAGTATTTT,CASSLLTSLALNTQYF
TRBJ1-1,-,-,12,TRBV7-9,TGTGCCAGCAGCTTTCTGGCCCAGAAAGCTTTCTTT,CASSFLAQKAFF
TRBJ2-1,-,-,12,TRBV7-8,TGTGCCAGCAGCCCAGTAGCCAATGAGCAGTTCTTC,CASSPVANEQFF
TRBJ1-2,-,-,12,TRBV27,TGTGCCAGCAGTCAGAATAACTATGGCTACACCTTC,CASSQNNYGYTF
TRBJ2-3,-,-,14,TRBV5-1,TGCGCCAGCAGCTTCCCAGCGAGCACAGATACGCAGTATTTT,CASSFPASTDTQYF
TRBJ2-7,-,TRBD1,16,TRBV5-1,TGCGCCAGCAGCTCCGAGGGGGGACAGGGGGCGAAGGGGCAGTACTTC,CASSSEGGQGAKGQYF
TRBJ2-2,-,-,15,TRBV5-1,TGCGCCAGCAGCTTAGAGGGCTTGAACACCGGGGAGCTGTTTTTT,CASSLEGLNTGELFF
TRBJ2-7,-,TRBD1,15,TRBV7-2,TGTGCCAGCAGCCCCTCCGGACAGGTAATCGGCGAGCAGTACTTC,CASSPSGQVIGEQYF
TRBJ1-5,once,-,14,TRBV6-5,TGTGCCAGCAGTTTGACAGTTCCTAATCAGCCCCAGCATTTT,CASSLTVPNQPQHF
TRBJ2-3,-,TRBD2,17,TRBV11-3,TGTGCCAGCAGCTTAGGGACGGGACTAGCGGGGCCAGATACGCAGTATTTT,CASSLGTGLAGPDTQYF
TRBJ1-1,-,-,16,TRBV7-9,TGTGCCAGCCGCCTCATAGTAGGGACATCGGACACTGAAGCTTTCTTT,CASRLIVGTSDTEAFF
TRBJ2-2,-,-,15,TRBV19,TGTGCCAGTAGTATAGACAGTATGAACACCGGGGAGCTGTTTTTT,CASSIDSMNTGELFF
TRBJ2-1,few,TRBD2,14,TRBV6-5,TGTGCTATGGGAGCGGGAGAAGACTACAATGAGCAGTTCTTC,CAMGAGEDYNEQFF
TRBJ2-7,once,TRBD2,16,TRBV7-9,TGTGCCAGCAGCTCCTGGACTAGCGGGAACCCCTACGAGCAGTACTTC,CASSSWTSGNPYEQYF
TRBJ2-7,-,-,14,TRBV5-5,TGTGCCAGCAGCCCCCAGCTGGGGGGCTACGAGCAGTACTTC,CASSPQLGGYEQYF
TRBJ1-1,-,-,14,TRBV9,TGTGCCAGCAGCGTATTACCCGGGGGAACTGAAGCTTTCTTT,CASSVLPGGTEAFF
TRBJ1-5,-,-,18,TRBV7-4,TGTGCCAGCACTAGGACAGCCGCGTGGCGAGGGGGCAATCAGCCCCAGCATTTT,CASTRTAAWRGGNQPQHF
TRBJ1-3,-,-,16,TRBV28,TGTGCCAGCAGTTTAGTTGGTGGGGGGACTGGAAACACCATATATTTT,CASSLVGGGTGNTIYF
TRBJ1-5,once,-,13,TRBV10-3,TGTGCCATCAGTGAGTCAGGAGGGCAGCCCCAGCATTTT,CAISESGGQPQHF
TRBJ2-7,few,TRBD1,14,TRBV19,TGTGCCAGTAGTATCCACAGGGGGCACTACGAGCAGTACTTC,CASSIHRGHYEQYF
TRBJ1-1,-,-,14,TRBV6-5,TGTGCCAGCAGCATACCCGTTGACTACACTGAAGCTTTCTTT,CASSIPVDYTEAFF
TRBJ2-5,-,-,16,TRBV5-5,TGTGCCAGCAGCTTGGAGCGGACCGCGCCCCCGTGGACCCAGTACTTC,CASSLERTAPPWTQYF
TRBJ2-1,-,TRBD1,14,TRBV2,TGTGCCAGCGTAGGACAGGGGAAATACAATGAGCAGTTCTTC,CASVGQGKYNEQFF
TRBJ1-4,-,TRBD1,16,TRBV7-2,TGTGCCAGCAGTCAGGGGGAGTGGGCAACTAATGAAAAACTGTTTTTT,CASSQGEWATNEKLFF
TRBJ2-1,-,TRBD1,16,TRBV19,TGTGCCAGTAGAACAGGGGGACAGGGGATAGGGGATGAGCAGTTCTTC,CASRTGGQGIGDEQFF
TRBJ2-3,-,TRBD2,15,TRBV27,TGTGCCAGCAGTCTCGGGACTAGCGGGAGAGATACGCAGTATTTT,CASSLGTSGRDTQYF